Described below is a single TCR beta chain sequence and its context. No antigen is known for it. The table came from immunoSEQ multiplex PCR; TCRdb's copy has only in-frame clones and leaves some out. The data contain tens of thousands of clones, less than 90% of them seen just once; the ten biggest clones take up roughly 4.5%. The data derive from a study of a mutant IDH1 vaccine in newly diagnosed glioma. In the study overall: Week 35 was safety follow-up visit V12; week 47 was end-of-study visit V13.

This CDR3 region has 15 residues. Per the germline V gene, CDR1 is LNHDA and CDR2 is SQIVND (reference sequence). Trimming cost V 7 bases and J 4 bases; bases outside gene matches: 10. Time point defined: week 35, safety follow-up. One vaccine dose held 300 ug of mutant IDH1 20-mer peptide and came with topical imiquimod. The source is a man younger than 40 with glioma. The chain employs TRBV19 and TRBJ2-3, with TRBD1 matching 8 bases. Sequencing used PBMCs, obtained from a glioma patient whose treatment included an IDH1 peptide vaccine. The DNA for the CDR3 is TGTGCCAGTAAGGCCCGGACAGGGAGATCAGATACGCAGTATTTT. Translation gives CASKARTGRSDTQYF.